This is a list of T cell receptor beta chains from one sample in a study of OX40 agonist ivuxolimab in advanced cancers. This table comes from immunoSEQ multiplex PCR, and its TCRdb copy is limited to in-frame clones, with some not included. The data hold approximately 160,000 clones, with roughly 94% observed a single time. Material: CD4+ or CD8+ T cells sorted from blood, obtained in a trial of the OX40 agonist ivuxolimab. These receptors came from an adult with an advanced solid tumor such as melanoma, head and neck, liver or kidney cancer. The CDR3 runs from the conserved cysteine through the conserved F or W. D genes are given only for firm matches. For some rows the clone size is stated as once, few or many, or as a class when expanded; others skip it.

v_call	d_call	clone_size	j_call	cdr3_aa	cdr3_nt
TRBV7-2	TRBD2	NA	TRBJ2-1	CASSWPGGTLNNEQFF	TGTGCCAGCAGCTGGCCCGGGGGGACGCTTAACAATGAGCAGTTCTTC
TRBV19	NA	NA	TRBJ1-5	CASSRGGLSNQPQHF	TGTGCCAGTAGTAGGGGGGGACTAAGCAATCAGCCCCAGCATTTT
TRBV7-2	TRBD1	NA	TRBJ1-2	CASSLGGQGVYGYTF	TGTGCCAGCAGCTTAGGGGGCCAGGGGGTCTATGGCTACACCTTC
TRBV21-1	NA	NA	TRBJ2-7	CATPPEGHGSYEQYF	TGTGCGACCCCCCCGGAGGGCCATGGCTCCTACGAGCAGTACTTC
TRBV7-2	TRBD1	once	TRBJ1-1	CASSLRGQGAFF	TGTGCCAGCAGCCTCAGGGGGCAGGGGGCTTTCTTT
TRBV9	TRBD2	NA	TRBJ2-5	CASSPRLAGVGETQYF	TGTGCCAGCAGCCCTCGACTAGCGGGAGTAGGGGAGACCCAGTACTTC
TRBV9	TRBD1	once	TRBJ1-2	CASSPGQGPTYGYTF	TGTGCCAGCAGCCCCGGACAGGGTCCGACCTATGGCTACACCTTC
TRBV7-2	TRBD1	NA	TRBJ1-4	CASSRGGQGNEKLFF	TGTGCCAGCAGCCGGGGGGGACAGGGTAATGAAAAACTGTTTTTT
TRBV5-1	NA	NA	TRBJ1-1	CASSLEGKHTEAFF	TGCGCCAGCAGCTTGGAGGGGAAGCACACTGAAGCTTTCTTT
TRBV6-5	TRBD2	once	TRBJ2-7	CASSYSKAGHSYEQYF	TGTGCCAGCAGTTACTCGAAAGCGGGGCACTCCTACGAGCAGTACTTC
TRBV5-1	NA	once	TRBJ2-5	CASSLVVSETQYF	TGCGCCAGCAGCTTGGTAGTCTCGGAGACCCAGTACTTC
TRBV9	NA	NA	TRBJ2-7	CASSGSGTLSYEQYF	TGTGCCAGCAGCGGGTCCGGGACACTCTCCTACGAGCAGTACTTC
TRBV7-8	TRBD1	NA	TRBJ2-6	CASSLWQGAGANVLTF	TGTGCCAGCAGCTTATGGCAGGGGGCAGGGGCCAACGTCCTGACTTTC
TRBV28	TRBD1	NA	TRBJ2-2	CASSGQGDTGELFF	TGTGCCAGCAGTGGACAGGGGGACACCGGGGAGCTGTTTTTT
TRBV30	TRBD1	NA	TRBJ1-4	CAWAYSTGTNEKLFF	TGTGCCTGGGCATATTCGACAGGGACTAATGAAAAACTGTTTTTT
TRBV30	NA	once	TRBJ2-5	CAWSGLDQGTQYF	TGTGCCTGGAGTGGACTAGATCAGGGGACCCAGTACTTC
TRBV6-5	TRBD1	NA	TRBJ2-7	CASSGRTGTYEQYF	TGTGCCAGCAGTGGAAGGACAGGGACCTACGAGCAGTACTTC
TRBV19	TRBD2	NA	TRBJ2-1	CASRGGSAKSYNEQFF	TGTGCCAGTAGAGGCGGGAGCGCCAAGTCCTACAATGAGCAGTTCTTC
TRBV28	NA	few	TRBJ1-2	CASSLEYYGYTF	TGTGCCAGCAGCCTCGAGTACTATGGCTACACCTTC
TRBV27	TRBD1	NA	TRBJ1-2	CASSPDRNGGFGYTF	TGTGCCAGCAGTCCGGACAGGAATGGGGGCTTTGGCTACACCTTC
TRBV19	NA	NA	TRBJ1-2	CASISGSLPNYGYTF	TGTGCCAGTATTTCGGGCAGCCTCCCTAACTATGGCTACACCTTC
TRBV6-5	TRBD2	NA	TRBJ2-1	CASSYSFQRETEQFF	TGTGCCAGCAGTTACTCGTTCCAGCGGGAGACTGAGCAGTTCTTC
TRBV28	TRBD2	NA	TRBJ2-3	CASPPSGTPRGDTQYF	TGTGCCAGCCCCCCTAGCGGGACTCCAAGGGGAGATACGCAGTATTTT
TRBV2	NA	NA	TRBJ1-1	CASSARVSGTEAFF	TGTGCCAGCAGTGCCCGGGTCTCGGGCACTGAAGCTTTCTTT
TRBV5-1	TRBD1	once	TRBJ1-2	CASSSTPGTASNYGYTF	TGCGCCAGCAGCTCGACCCCCGGGACAGCCTCTAACTATGGCTACACCTTC
TRBV11-2	NA	NA	TRBJ2-7	CASSLDVGYEQYF	TGTGCCAGCAGCTTAGACGTCGGCTACGAGCAGTACTTC
TRBV7-2	NA	NA	TRBJ2-7	CASSLGPLELSYEQYF	TGTGCCAGCAGCTTAGGTCCCCTAGAGCTCTCCTACGAGCAGTACTTC
TRBV6-5	NA	NA	TRBJ1-5	CASSLRGGNQPQHF	TGTGCCAGCAGTTTACGGGGGGGCAATCAGCCCCAGCATTTT
TRBV6-4	NA	NA	TRBJ2-1	CASSDNRPNGYNEQFF	TGTGCCAGCAGTGACAACAGGCCCAACGGCTACAATGAGCAGTTCTTC
TRBV7-9	NA	NA	TRBJ2-3	CAGTTDTQYF	TGTGCCGGGACCACAGATACGCAGTATTTT
TRBV11-2	TRBD2	NA	TRBJ2-7	CASSFTSGPYEQYF	TGTGCCAGCAGCTTTACTAGCGGACCCTACGAGCAGTACTTC
TRBV5-8	NA	NA	TRBJ2-3	CASSSRAGSTQYF	TGTGCCAGCAGCTCGAGGGCGGGGTCTACGCAGTATTTT
TRBV5-8	NA	NA	TRBJ1-1	CASSLRGARRTEAFF	TGTGCCAGCAGCTTGAGGGGGGCGCGAAGAACTGAAGCTTTCTTT
TRBV19	TRBD2	once	TRBJ2-5	CASRRGFQETQYF	TGTGCCAGTAGGCGGGGGTTCCAAGAGACCCAGTACTTC
TRBV12-5	TRBD1	NA	TRBJ2-1	CASAGDSSIQIF	TGTGCTAGTGCCGGGGACAGTTCCATCCAGATCTTC
TRBV30	NA	NA	TRBJ2-7	CAWNSPGAVYEQYF	TGTGCCTGGAATTCCCCAGGGGCCGTCTACGAGCAGTACTTC
TRBV7-9	NA	NA	TRBJ1-1	CASSKQGGGVNTEAFF	TGTGCCAGCAGCAAACAGGGCGGTGGGGTGAACACTGAAGCTTTCTTT
TRBV5-6	NA	NA	TRBJ2-7	CASSMLSGTLYSYEQYF	TGTGCCAGCAGCATGTTGTCTGGGACGCTTTACTCCTACGAGCAGTACTTC
TRBV5-4	NA	NA	TRBJ2-3	CASSPTRGAVDTQYF	TGTGCCAGCAGCCCGACTAGGGGGGCAGTAGATACGCAGTATTTT
TRBV11-3	TRBD1	NA	TRBJ1-1	CASSWTGATLGTEAFF	TGTGCCAGCAGCTGGACAGGGGCGACCCTGGGCACTGAAGCTTTCTTT